The next 25 T cell receptor beta chains were all read from a single sample in a study of shared clonotypes between healthy human individuals. Data came from immunoSEQ multiplex PCR; TCRdb stores just in-frame clones and leaves some out. The data show approximately 1.5 million clones, about 98% seen once. Material for sequencing was naive CD4+ T cells sorted from blood. Subset described: CD45RA+ positively selected. The receptors were sampled from a young man in good health.

This chain links TRBV7-2 with TRBJ2-1; perhaps TRBD1 as D (5 bases). Germline CDR1 reads SGHTA; CDR2 reads FQGNSA. This CDR3 has 14 amino acids. Trimming stripped 2 bases from V and 9 bases from J, with 14 bases between. CDR3 residues: CASSLLGLDSEQFF. The CDR3 DNA follows: TGTGCCAGCAGCTTACTAGGGCTCGACAGTGAGCAGTTCTTC. The full variable domain, its missing parts supplied by reference TRBV7-2 and TRBJ2-1, is GAGVSQSPSNKVTEKGKDVELRCDPISGHTALYWYRQSLGQGLEFLIYFQGNSAPDKSGLPSDRFSAERTGGSVSTLTIQRTQQEDSAVYLCASSLLGLDSEQFFGPGTRLTVL.

The rearrangement uses TRBV10-3 and TRBJ2-7, with D tentatively TRBD2 (5 bases). Germline values: CDR1 ENHRY, CDR2 SYGVKD. V lost 5 bases, J lost 0 bases, and 8 bases lay in between. CDR3 length equals 13 residues. The CDR3 here is CAISRADSYEQYF. The CDR3 DNA is TGTGCCATCAGTCGAGCGGACTCCTACGAGCAGTACTTC.

This chain joins TRBV7-8 and TRBJ2-7; TRBD1 is a possible D gene (5 bases). From germline, CDR1 is SGHVS and CDR2 FQNEAQ. The CDR3 sequence is 14 residues long. V lost 1 base and J lost 3, with 10 bases in between. CDR3 bases: TGTGCCAGCAGCTTAGGGGGCCTGGTCTACGAGCAGTACTTC. Translating gives CASSLGGLVYEQYF. Looking up the rest from reference TRBV7-8 and TRBJ2-7 gives the full variable domain: GAGVSQSPRYKVAKRGQDVALRCDPISGHVSLFWYQQALGQGPEFLTYFQNEAQLDKSGLPSDRFFAERPEGSVSTLKIQRTQQEDSAVYLCASSLGGLVYEQYFGPGTRLTVT.

The J gene is TRBJ1-1, the V gene TRBV19; TRBD1 might be the D (6 bases). Trimming took off 1 base at V and 3 bases at J, with 12 bases between the two ends. The CDR3 runs 15 residues. From germline, CDR1 is LNHDA and CDR2 SQIVND (reference sequence). The CDR3 region has the DNA TGTGCCAGTAGTATAGTAGGGGGACGGTACACTGAAGCTTTCTTT. It encodes CASSIVGGRYTEAFF.

V usage is TRBV27 and J usage is TRBJ2-3, with TRBD2 matching 13 bases. Per germline, CDR1 MNHEY and CDR2 SMNVEV (reference sequence). V was pared by 5 bases and J by 9 bases, with 8 bases of the junction left unmatched. This CDR3 is 15 amino acids long. Written as DNA, the CDR3 is TGTGCCAGCAGTCCGGGACTAGCGGGATTGTGGACGCAGTATTTT. This translates into CASSPGLAGLWTQYF.

The chain links TRBV28 to TRBJ2-7; the D gene is possibly TRBD2 (6 bases). Germline-derived CDR1 and CDR2 are MDHEN and SYDVKM. Trimming stripped 7 bases from V and 2 bases from J, with 12 bases between. This CDR3 region has 13 residues. The CDR3 spells CASNPGLTYEQYF. In DNA form, the CDR3 reads TGTGCCAGCAACCCGGGACTCACCTACGAGCAGTACTTC.

The J gene is TRBJ2-1, the V gene TRBV7-3; weak D call: TRBD2 (5 bases). The germline gives CDR1 SGHTA, CDR2 FQGTGA. The CDR3 covers 16 residues. V shed 4 bases and J shed 3 bases, with 16 bases lying between them. CDR3 in DNA: TGTGCCAGCAGCTCCGTCGTCGGGATGGGCTACAATGAGCAGTTCTTC. It codes for CASSSVVGMGYNEQFF.

This chain uses TRBV6-1 with TRBJ2-2; the match to TRBD2 covers 7 bases. The germline CDR1 and CDR2 sequences are MNHNS and SASEGT. V trimming: 6 bases; J trimming: 7 bases; junction bases outside the gene matches: 8. The CDR3 has 14 residues. The CDR3 here is CASSLGGPIGELFF. The CDR3 DNA follows: TGTGCCAGCAGCCTGGGAGGGCCGATCGGGGAGCTGTTTTTT.

The chain has TRBV11-2 and TRBJ2-3, with D unclear. With 2 bases removed from V and 2 bases from J, the gap between germline ends came to 14 bases. The CDR3 has 16 amino acids. CDR1 is SGHAT and CDR2 is FQNNGV in the germline V gene. In nucleotides, the CDR3 is TGTGCCAGCAGCTTACTAGTGGCGCACGCCACAGATACGCAGTATTTT. Amino acid sequence: CASSLLVAHATDTQYF.

The chain has TRBV10-3 and TRBJ1-2; D remains ambiguous. CDR3 length equals 15 residues. CDR1 and CDR2 from the germline V gene are ENHRY and SYGVKD. The germline V and J ends were trimmed by 3 bases and 6 bases, with 17 bases remaining between them. CDR3 DNA: TGTGCCATCAGTGACATATTAACCCTGGGTCATGGCTACACCTTC. It specifies CAISDILTLGHGYTF.

The V call is TRBV9, the J call TRBJ1-5; 9 bases fit TRBD1. The ends lost 3 bases at V and 5 bases at J; junction bases unmatched: 6. The germline V gene encodes CDR1 SGDLS and CDR2 YYNGEE. The CDR3 is 15 residues long. For the CDR3, the DNA is TGTGCCAGCAGCGCTACAGGGGGCAAGGATCAGCCCCAGCATTTT. Translating it yields CASSATGGKDQPQHF.

This clone was seen once. The rearrangement uses TRBV5-5 and TRBJ2-2, with D unclear. CDR1 and CDR2 from the germline V gene are SGHKS and YYEKEE (reference sequence). The CDR3 contains 16 residues. Trimming removed 6 bases at V and 0 bases at J, with 15 bases between. The CDR3 sequence is CASTKRESSNTGELFF. In nucleotides, the CDR3 is TGTGCCAGCACCAAAAGGGAATCTTCGAACACCGGGGAGCTGTTTTTT. Using reference TRBV5-5 and TRBJ2-2 for the parts outside the CDR3, the full variable domain is DAGVTQSPTHLIKTRGQQVTLRCSPISGHKSVSWYQQVLGQGPQFIFQYYEKEERGRGNFPDRFSARQFPNYSSELNVNALLLGDSALYLCASTKRESSNTGELFFGEGSRLTVL.

The chain carries TRBV7-9 and TRBJ2-7, with 7 nucleotides matching TRBD2. The germline V gene has CDR1 SEHNR and CDR2 FQNEAQ (reference sequence). The trim removed 3 bases at V and 7 bases at J, leaving 9 bases unmatched. CDR3 length: 14 amino acids. CDR3 protein: CASSFSGGPGEQYF. The CDR3 nucleotides read TGTGCCAGCAGCTTTTCGGGAGGCCCGGGGGAGCAGTACTTC.

The chain joins TRBV7-6 to TRBJ2-7, with TRBD2 identical over 8 bases. The germline V gene has CDR1 SGHVS and CDR2 FNYEAQ. V was clipped by 2 bases and J by 7 bases; unmatched bases: 10. The CDR3 covers 15 residues. The CDR3 reads CASSLSAGESLEQYF. The CDR3 DNA is TGTGCCAGCAGCTTATCAGCGGGAGAGTCCTTGGAGCAGTACTTC.

The chain joins TRBV7-3 to TRBJ1-1, with D uncertain. Germline loops: CDR1 SGHTA, CDR2 FQGTGA. V shed 1 base and J shed 2 bases, with 11 bases lying between them. The CDR3 has 15 residues. The CDR3 spells CASSLNGSPNTEAFF. The CDR3 DNA reads as TGTGCCAGCAGCTTAAATGGCAGCCCTAACACTGAAGCTTTCTTT.

The chain uses TRBV28 and TRBJ2-7, with D possibly called TRBD1 or TRBD2 (5 bases each). Germline CDR1 and CDR2: MDHEN and SYDVKM. CDR3 length equals 12 residues. Trimming stripped 11 bases from V and 7 bases from J, with 18 bases between. The chain's CDR3 is CARGEGWGEQYF. In nucleotides, the CDR3 is TGTGCCCGCGGCGAAGGGTGGGGGGAGCAGTACTTC.

The V call is TRBV21-1, the J call TRBJ2-1; TRBD2 reflects the table's D call only, with no check against the DNA. TRBV21-1 has pseudogene status. CDR3 length equals 16 residues. This CDR3 is CASSSRRTSEGNEQFF. As DNA, the CDR3 is TGTGCCAGCAGCTCCCGACGGACTAGCGAAGGCAATGAGCAGTTCTTC.

The chain joins TRBV18 to TRBJ2-2, with 8 nucleotides matching TRBD1. V trimming: 3 bases; J trimming: 2 bases; junction bases outside the gene matches: 8. Per germline, CDR1 KGHSH and CDR2 LQKENI. This CDR3 is built from 17 residues. The CDR3 is CASSPLGQGRNTGELFF. The CDR3 bases are TGTGCCAGCTCACCTCTCGGACAGGGTAGAAACACCGGGGAGCTGTTTTTT.

This rearrangement joins TRBV28 to TRBJ1-2; 8 bases fit TRBD1. Germline V CDR1 and CDR2: MDHEN, SYDVKM. The CDR3 is made up of 14 amino acids. After removal of 5 bases from V and 3 bases from J, the junction contained 5 bases not matched to a gene. The CDR3 DNA sequence: TGTGCCAGCAGTCCAGGGGGCGCGTACTATGGCTACACCTTC. Amino acid sequence: CASSPGGAYYGYTF.

V gene TRBV7-9 combines with J gene TRBJ2-1; 12 bases map to TRBD1. Germline CDR1 and CDR2: SEHNR and FQNEAQ (reference sequence). V shed 4 bases and J 8 bases; nucleotides not matched to a gene: 6. The CDR3 runs 15 residues. The CDR3 DNA reads as TGTGCCAGCAGCTCCGGGACAGGGGGCCCTGATGAGCAGTTCTTC. Translating gives CASSSGTGGPDEQFF.

This chain links TRBV5-1 with TRBJ2-7, with a possible D match to TRBD2 (6 bases). Trimming took 1 base from V and 1 from J, leaving 15 bases between them. The CDR3 has 16 amino acids. In germline, CDR1 is SGHRS, CDR2 YFSETQ. The CDR3 coding sequence is TGCGCCAGCAGCTTGTCTACCTACGGGAGATCCTACGAGCAGTACTTC. Protein: CASSLSTYGRSYEQYF.

V is TRBV6-1 and J is TRBJ2-4, with unresolved D. This CDR3 has 15 residues. Deletions cut 1 base from V and 0 bases from J, with 7 bases between. CDR1 is MNHNS and CDR2 is SASEGT in the germline V gene. The CDR3 protein is CASSEVGRAKNIQYF. The CDR3 DNA is TGTGCCAGCAGTGAAGTTGGCAGAGCCAAAAACATTCAGTACTTC.

With respect to this clone: The sample has other DNA sequences that encode this CDR3 too. The CDR3 DNA is TGTGCCACCAGCAGAGATAGGGAAAAACTGTTTTTT. As protein: CATSRDREKLFF. J is TRBJ1-4 and V is TRBV15; D remains unclear. Germline assignment: CDR1 LNHNV and CDR2 YYDKDF (reference sequence). This CDR3 is built from 12 residues. V dropped 0 bases and J dropped 8 bases, with 4 bases sitting between them.

The chain recombines TRBV18 with TRBJ2-5; D ambiguous. Trimming removed 0 bases from V and 4 bases from J, with 12 bases in between. The CDR3 is 15 amino acids. Per the germline V gene, CDR1 is KGHSH and CDR2 is LQKENI. The CDR3 loop is CASSPPLANGETQYF. In nucleotides, the CDR3 is TGTGCCAGCTCACCACCTCTTGCGAACGGAGAGACCCAGTACTTC.

The chain combines TRBV5-5 with TRBJ2-7, with TRBD2 matching 12 bases. Germline V CDR1 and CDR2: SGHKS, YYEKEE (reference sequence). V was pared by 1 base and J by 0 bases, with 8 bases of the junction left unmatched. The CDR3 loop spans 18 amino acids. As DNA, the CDR3 is TGTGCCAGCAGCTTGCCCATAACTAGCGGGAGGAGCTCCTACGAGCAGTACTTC. Translating gives CASSLPITSGRSSYEQYF.